The clone carrying this TCR beta chain was seen only a few times. Its antigen is as yet unknown. The sample comes from a study of T cells in Graves' hyperthyroidism and ophthalmopathy. Study outcomes and limitations: Within blood appeared most thyroid clonotypes that had expanded above 0.001. Ophthalmopathy and stable hyperthyroidism were told apart by a 13 V-J model.

Trimming pared 3 bases from V and 4 bases from J, leaving 6 bases between. CDR1 and CDR2 from the germline V gene are SQVTM and ANQGSEA. This CDR3 spans 11 amino acids. The source material, RNA transcripts, was used to amplify TCR beta CDR3 regions. First-round RT-PCR targeting the TCR CDR3 was performed with the HTBI primer set. Each CDR3 protein gets one entry after TCRdb re-called the multiplex PCR reads with MiXCR. The data hold a few hundred thousand distinct CDR3 sequences, with just over 45% observed a single time. Hyperthyroidism was newly diagnosed in patients aged 18 to 65 (duration under 2 months). Uncontrolled infection, other autoimmune disease, pregnancy or lactation excluded patients.

Specimen: peripheral blood or thyroid tissue (not recorded which). V usage is TRBV29-1 and J usage is TRBJ1-1, with D possibly matching TRBD1 (5 bases). The receptor comes from a woman aged 18-29 years with Graves' hyperthyroidism. The CDR3 loop reads CSVDQGTEAFF. As DNA, the CDR3 is TGCAGCGTTGACCAGGGCACTGAAGCTTTCTTT.